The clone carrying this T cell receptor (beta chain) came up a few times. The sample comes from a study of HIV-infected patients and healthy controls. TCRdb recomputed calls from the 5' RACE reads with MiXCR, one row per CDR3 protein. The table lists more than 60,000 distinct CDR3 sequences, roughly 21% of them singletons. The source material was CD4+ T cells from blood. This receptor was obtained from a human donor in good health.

CDR3 DNA: TGTGCCAGCAGCCCTATAGGGCGGGTGACCGGGGACATTCAGTACTTC. This gives the protein CASSPIGRVTGDIQYF. The rearrangement joins TRBV11-2 to TRBJ2-4, with D perhaps TRBD2 (5 bases). The V end lost 5 bases, the J end lost 8 bases, and 22 bases lay between the germline ends. Germline V lookup: CDR1 SGHAT, CDR2 FQNNGV. The CDR3 runs 16 residues.